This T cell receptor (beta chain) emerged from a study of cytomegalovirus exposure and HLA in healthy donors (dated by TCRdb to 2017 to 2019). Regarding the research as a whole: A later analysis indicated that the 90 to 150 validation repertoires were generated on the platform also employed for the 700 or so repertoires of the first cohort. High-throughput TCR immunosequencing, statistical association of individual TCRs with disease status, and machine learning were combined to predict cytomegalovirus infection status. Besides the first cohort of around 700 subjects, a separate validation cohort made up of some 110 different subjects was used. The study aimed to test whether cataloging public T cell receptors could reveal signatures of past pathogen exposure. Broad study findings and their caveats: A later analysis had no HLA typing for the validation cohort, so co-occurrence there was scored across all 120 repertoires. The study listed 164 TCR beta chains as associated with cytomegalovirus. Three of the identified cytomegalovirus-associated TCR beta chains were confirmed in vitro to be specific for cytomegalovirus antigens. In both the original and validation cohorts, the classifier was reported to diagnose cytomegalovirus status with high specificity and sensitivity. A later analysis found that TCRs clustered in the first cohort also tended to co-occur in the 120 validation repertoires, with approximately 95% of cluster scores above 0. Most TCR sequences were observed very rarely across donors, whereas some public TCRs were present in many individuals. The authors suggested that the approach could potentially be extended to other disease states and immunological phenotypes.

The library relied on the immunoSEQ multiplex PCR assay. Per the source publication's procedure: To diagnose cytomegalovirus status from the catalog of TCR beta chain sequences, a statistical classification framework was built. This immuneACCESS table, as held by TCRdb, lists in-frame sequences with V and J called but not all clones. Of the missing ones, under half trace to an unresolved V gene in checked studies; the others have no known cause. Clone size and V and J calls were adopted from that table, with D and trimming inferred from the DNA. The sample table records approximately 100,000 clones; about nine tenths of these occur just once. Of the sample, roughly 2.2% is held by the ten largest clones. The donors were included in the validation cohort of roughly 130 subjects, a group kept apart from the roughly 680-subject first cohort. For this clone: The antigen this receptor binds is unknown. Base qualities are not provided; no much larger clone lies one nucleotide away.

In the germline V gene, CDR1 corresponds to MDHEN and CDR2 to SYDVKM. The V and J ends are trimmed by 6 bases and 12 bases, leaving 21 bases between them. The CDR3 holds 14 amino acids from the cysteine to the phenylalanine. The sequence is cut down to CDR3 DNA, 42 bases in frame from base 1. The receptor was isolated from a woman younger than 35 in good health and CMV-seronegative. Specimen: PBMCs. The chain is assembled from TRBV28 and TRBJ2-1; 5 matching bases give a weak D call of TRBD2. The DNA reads TGTGCCAGCAGCCCTCCCGGACTCGCATATGGGCAGTTCTTC. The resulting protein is CASSPPGLAYGQFF. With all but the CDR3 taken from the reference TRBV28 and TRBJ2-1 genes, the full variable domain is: DVKVTQSSRYLVKRTGEKVFLECVQDMDHENMFWYRQDPGLGLRLIYFSYDVKMKEKGDIPEGYSVSREKKERFSLILESASTNQTSMYLCASSPPGLAYGQFFGPGTRLTVL.